The 21 T cell receptor beta chains presented below share a single source sample, sequenced in a study of blood T cell repertoires in COVID-19. Generated by immunoSEQ multiplex PCR, the TCRdb table keeps only in-frame clones and is missing some. Here the sample spans roughly 120,000 clones, approximately 89% being singletons. The specimen sequenced was peripheral blood. All receptors come from a woman aged 60-70 years with COVID-19, enrolled during active disease.

The genes are TRBV11-3 and TRBJ1-1; the D gene is possibly TRBD1 (5 bases). CDR3 length: 13 residues. Trimming removed 5 bases from V and 4 bases from J, with 11 bases in between. CDR1 is SGHNT, CDR2 YENEEA, per germline. The CDR3 sequence: CASSQGASTEAFF. The CDR3 bases are TGTGCCAGCAGCCAAGGGGCGAGCACTGAAGCTTTCTTT.

The rearrangement joins TRBV2 to TRBJ2-2; tentative D call: TRBD1 (6 bases). Germline assignment: CDR1 SNHLY and CDR2 FYNNEI. The CDR3 loop spans 12 amino acids. V was cut by 10 bases and J by 8 bases, with 14 bases left in between. Here the CDR3 reads CATVGALGELFF. CDR3 DNA sequence: TGTGCCACCGTGGGGGCGCTTGGGGAGCTGTTTTTT.

This chain connects TRBV3-1 (or the pseudogene TRBV3-2) to TRBJ2-3; tentative D call: TRBD1 (6 bases). The CDR3 totals 13 residues. CDR1 is LGHDT, CDR2 YNNKEL, per germline (reference sequence). Trimming removed 11 bases from V and 8 bases from J, with 20 bases in between. CDR3 loop: CAATRGRAGTQYF. The CDR3 region has the DNA TGTGCCGCGACCAGGGGACGCGCGGGTACGCAGTATTTT.

V usage is TRBV10-1 and J usage is TRBJ1-5, with TRBD1 as a possible D gene (5 bases). The CDR3 has 15 residues. Per the germline V gene, CDR1 is WNHNN and CDR2 is SYGVQD (reference sequence). V lost 6 bases and J lost 3, with 15 bases in between. DNA for the CDR3: TGCGCCAGCAGCCGAACTGGGGCGTTCAATCAGCCCCAGCATTTT. Residues: CASSRTGAFNQPQHF.

V usage is TRBV2 and J usage is TRBJ1-6; D ambiguous. The CDR3 is made up of 11 amino acids. Per the germline V gene, CDR1 is SNHLY and CDR2 is FYNNEI. V was cut by 6 bases and J by 10 bases, with 7 bases left in between. CDR3 nucleotide sequence: TGTGCCAGCAGGACAAAGTCACCCCTCCACTTT. Residues: CASRTKSPLHF.

The chain employs TRBV7-3 and TRBJ2-3; D is possibly TRBD2 (6 bases). The V end was cut by 5 bases, the J end by 1 base, with 10 bases between. In germline, CDR1 is SGHTA, CDR2 FQGTGA. The CDR3 is 14 residues long. The CDR3 nucleotides read TGTGCCAGCAGCCCGGGACTCCGCACAGATACGCAGTATTTT. This sequence encodes CASSPGLRTDTQYF.

A single count supports this clone. The rearrangement joins TRBV29-1 to TRBJ2-1; a possible D gene is TRBD1 (6 bases). The CDR3 runs 14 residues. Between the trimmed V and J ends, which lost 2 bases and 1 base, there was a span of 9 bases. Germline-derived CDR1 and CDR2 are SQVTM and ANQGSEA. CDR3 amino acids: CSVERQGSYNEQFF. In DNA form, the CDR3 reads TGCAGCGTTGAAAGGCAGGGGTCCTACAATGAGCAGTTCTTC.

In its sample, this clone was seen a few times. The rearrangement joins TRBV9 to TRBJ2-1; D might be TRBD2 (6 bases). CDR3 size: 15 residues. V was cut by 5 bases and J by 2 bases, with 14 bases left in between. Germline V gene sequence: CDR1 SGDLS, CDR2 YYNGEE. CDR3 nucleotides: TGTGCCAGCAGTTGGGGACTTTCCCCCTACAATGAGCAGTTCTTC. Its protein product is CASSWGLSPYNEQFF.

This clone showed up just a few times. The rearrangement uses TRBV27 and TRBJ1-5, with TRBD1 matching 10 bases. The ends lost 4 bases at V and 5 bases at J; junction bases unmatched: 5. In germline, CDR1 is MNHEY, CDR2 SMNVEV (reference sequence). There are 15 residues in the CDR3. In DNA, the CDR3 is TGTGCCAGCAGTTCTCTCGGGACAGGGGATCAGCCCCAGCATTTT. Translated, it gives CASSSLGTGDQPQHF.

The V gene is TRBV2, the J gene TRBJ1-4, with 10 bases identical to TRBD1. Germline loops: CDR1 SNHLY, CDR2 FYNNEI. The CDR3 sequence is 15 residues long. V gave up 5 bases and J gave up 8 bases; unmatched junction bases: 8. CDR3 protein: CASSLRQGAGEKLFF. DNA for the CDR3: TGTGCCAGCAGTCTTCGACAGGGGGCAGGGGAAAAACTGTTTTTT. Based on the CDR3 plus reference TRBV2 and TRBJ1-4, the full variable domain is EPEVTQTPSHQVTQMGQEVILRCVPISNHLYFYWYRQILGQKVEFLVSFYNNEISEKSEIFDDQFSVERPDGSNFTLKIRSTKLEDSAMYFCASSLRQGAGEKLFFGSGTQLSVL.

The genes are TRBV11-2 and TRBJ2-2; 7 positions match TRBD2. After removal of 5 bases from V and 2 bases from J, the junction contained 11 bases not matched to a gene. This CDR3 is 17 amino acids long. The germline V gene has CDR1 SGHAT and CDR2 FQNNGV. CDR3 sequence: CASSQSGGWINTGELFF. Here the CDR3 DNA reads TGTGCCAGCAGCCAATCGGGAGGCTGGATAAACACCGGGGAGCTGTTTTTT.

The gene calls are TRBV7-8 and TRBJ2-5; possible D gene TRBD2, 6 bases. Between the trimmed V and J ends, which lost 5 bases and 11 bases, there was a span of 12 bases. Germline CDR1 reads SGHVS; CDR2 reads FQNEAQ. The CDR3 has 11 amino acids. CDR3: CASSPRLEQYF. The CDR3 DNA reads as TGTGCCAGCAGCCCCCGACTAGAGCAGTACTTC.

A few counts support this clone. The chain employs TRBV25-1 and TRBJ1-2, with D perhaps TRBD1 (5 bases). V lost 7 bases to trimming and J lost 1 base, with 10 bases between them. Germline values: CDR1 MGHDK, CDR2 SYGVNS. The CDR3 spans 13 residues. The CDR3 is CASMGRVNYGYTF. CDR3 sequence (DNA): TGTGCCAGCATGGGCAGGGTTAACTATGGCTACACCTTC.

This clone has only one observation. The V gene is TRBV6-6, the J gene TRBJ2-1, with TRBD1 identical over 7 bases. J was trimmed by 8 bases and V by 2 bases; bases with no gene match: 3. CDR1 is MNHNY and CDR2 is SVGAGI in the germline V gene (reference sequence). The CDR3 is 13 amino acids. The CDR3 DNA sequence: TGTGCCAGCAGTTACCTCCAGGGGGATGAGCAGTTCTTC. It is translated as CASSYLQGDEQFF.

The rearrangement links TRBV5-6 to TRBJ1-2; no clear D gene. Looked up from germline, CDR1 is SGHDT and CDR2 is YYEEEE. This CDR3 contains 12 residues. V dropped 7 bases and J dropped 7 bases, with 14 bases sitting between them. As DNA, the CDR3 is TGTGCCAGCCGCAGTTCAATCTTTGGCTACACCTTC. Translated, it gives CASRSSIFGYTF.

The chain has TRBV9 and TRBJ1-3, with D unclear. V dropped 3 bases and J dropped 14 bases, with 15 bases sitting between them. The CDR3 has 12 amino acids. In germline, CDR1 is SGDLS, CDR2 YYNGEE. CDR3 nucleotides: TGTGCCAGCAGCGGTGACACCGTGTTCTTATATTTT. As protein: CASSGDTVFLYF.

This chain connects TRBV4-2 to TRBJ1-4; 9 positions agree with TRBD1. The CDR3 contains 16 residues. In germline, CDR1 is LGHNA, CDR2 YNFKEQ. V lost 0 bases, J lost 7 bases, and 6 bases stayed unmatched. The CDR3 here is CASSQDPGQGGEKLFF. The CDR3, as DNA: TGTGCCAGCAGCCAAGATCCGGGACAGGGAGGTGAAAAACTGTTTTTT.

The chain uses TRBV29-1 and TRBJ2-3, with unresolved D. Germline CDR1 reads SQVTM; CDR2 reads ANQGSEA. Trimming stripped 1 base from V and 5 bases from J, with 10 bases between. The CDR3 consists of 13 residues. The CDR3 reads CSVEGQTEDTQYF. CDR3 nucleotide sequence: TGCAGCGTTGAAGGGCAAACAGAAGATACGCAGTATTTT.

J is TRBJ1-6 and V is TRBV10-3; D unclear. Trimming cost V 0 bases and J 8 bases, with 11 bases left between them. CDR1 and CDR2 (germline): ENHRY, SYGVKD. This CDR3 is built from 15 residues. CDR3 nucleotide sequence: TGTGCCATCAGTGAGTCGAGGACTGCGGATTCACCCCTCCACTTT. It yields the protein CAISESRTADSPLHF.

This sequence joins TRBV5-6 and TRBJ2-5; 7 bases are shared with TRBD2. Per the germline V gene, CDR1 is SGHDT and CDR2 is YYEEEE. After removal of 4 bases from V and 0 bases from J, the junction contained 6 bases not matched to a gene. This CDR3 has 15 residues. The CDR3 protein is CASSRDAGDQETQYF. In nucleotides, the CDR3 is TGTGCCAGCAGCCGAGACGCGGGGGACCAAGAGACCCAGTACTTC.

The chain combines TRBV6-5 with TRBJ2-7, with TRBD1 matching 7 bases. Germline CDR1 reads MNHEY; CDR2 reads SVGAGI. CDR3 size: 13 residues. The J segment lost 5 bases and the V segment lost 7 bases, leaving 8 bases of the junction unmatched. The CDR3, as DNA: TGTGCCAGCACGATTGACAGGGCCCACGAGCAGTACTTC. Translating gives CASTIDRAHEQYF.